This T cell receptor beta chain was documented in a study of cytomegalovirus exposure and HLA in healthy donors. Findings of the study overall: The authors enumerated roughly 180 TCR beta chains as linked to cytomegalovirus.

CDR1 SGHRS and CDR2 YFSETQ come from the germline V gene. This CDR3 is built from 14 residues. After removal of 2 bases from V and 1 base from J, the junction contained 0 bases not matched to a gene. This clone was seen more than once but under ten times. Antigen: not known. Other DNA sequences within the sample encode an identical CDR3. The PCR used 60 Vbeta and 13 Jbeta primers. Assay used: immunoSEQ multiplex PCR; TCRdb lists only in-frame clones, some missing. The sample records 130,000 or so clones, roughly three quarters being singletons. The clonotype originates from a young man in good health and CMV-seronegative. Material for sequencing was PBMCs. The gene calls are TRBV5-1 and TRBJ2-1; 7 bases fit TRBD2. The CDR3 protein is CASSLAGSYNEQFF. The CDR3 DNA sequence: TGCGCCAGCAGCTTAGCGGGATCCTACAATGAGCAGTTCTTC.